Listed below are T cell receptor beta chains from one sample, sequenced in a study of T cell responses to AZD1222 COVID-19 vaccine. Assay: immunoSEQ multiplex PCR; the TCRdb copy retains only in-frame clones and omits some. The data hold 100,000 or so clones, with about 89% observed a single time. The specimen comprised peripheral blood, sampled on day 0 of AZD1222 vaccination. The receptor source for this set is an adult in good health. Each CDR3 is given with its conserved first and last residue. A D gene is named only where the DNA matches it firmly. Only some rows state a clone size, as once, few, many or a class for expanded clones.

V: TRBV7-9; D: TRBD2; size: -; J: TRBJ2-3; DNA: TGTGCCGGCTTGATTGGGGGAGGGGATACGCAGTATTTT; CDR3: CAGLIGGGDTQYF
V: TRBV27; D: TRBD2; size: -; J: TRBJ2-3; DNA: TGTGCCAGCCGGCGCGGGGGTTCAGATACGCAGTATTTT; CDR3: CASRRGGSDTQYF
V: TRBV2; D: -; size: -; J: TRBJ2-2; DNA: TGTGCCAGCAGTGAGACCAGCGGGACCGGGGAGCTGTTTTTT; CDR3: CASSETSGTGELFF
V: TRBV7-2; D: -; size: -; J: TRBJ2-7; DNA: TGTGCCAGCAGTTTCCAGGTAGATAGCTCCTACGAGCAGTACTTC; CDR3: CASSFQVDSSYEQYF
V: TRBV24-1; D: TRBD1; size: -; J: TRBJ2-1; DNA: TGTGCCACCAGTGACCCCGGGACAGGCTGGTCCAATGAGCAGTTCTTC; CDR3: CATSDPGTGWSNEQFF
V: TRBV19; D: TRBD1; size: -; J: TRBJ1-2; DNA: TGTGCCAGTTCCGAAGGACAGGGGTATGGCTACACCTTC; CDR3: CASSEGQGYGYTF
V: TRBV4-3; D: -; size: -; J: TRBJ1-3; DNA: TGCGCCAGCAGCCAAGATCGGTTCTCTGGAAACACCATATATTTT; CDR3: CASSQDRFSGNTIYF
V: TRBV29-1; D: TRBD1; size: -; J: TRBJ2-1; DNA: TGCAGCGTTGAAGAGAGACAGGGGGCTCTGGATGAGCAGTTCTTC; CDR3: CSVEERQGALDEQFF
V: TRBV19; D: TRBD2; size: -; J: TRBJ2-5; DNA: TGTGCCAGTGGTGACTGGACTAGCGGGATCTCGACAGCTACCCAGTACTTC; CDR3: CASGDWTSGISTATQYF
V: TRBV27; D: TRBD1; size: -; J: TRBJ2-7; DNA: TGTGCCAGCAGTTGGGGCGGACAGGCCCCCTACGAGCAGTACTTC; CDR3: CASSWGGQAPYEQYF
V: TRBV6-2/TRBV6-3; D: -; size: once; J: TRBJ1-2; DNA: TGTGCCAGCAGTTACGGGGTACCAATTAACTATGGCTACACCTTC; CDR3: CASSYGVPINYGYTF
V: TRBV7-9; D: -; size: -; J: TRBJ1-4; DNA: TGTGCCAGCAGCACTCGGACAGTTAGCCGTGAAAAACTGTTTTTT; CDR3: CASSTRTVSREKLFF
V: TRBV5-1; D: TRBD1; size: -; J: TRBJ2-1; DNA: TGCGCCAGCAGCTTGGGACAGGGAGAGGATGAGCAGTTCTTC; CDR3: CASSLGQGEDEQFF
V: TRBV18; D: -; size: -; J: TRBJ1-5; DNA: TGTGCCAGCTCACCACCGGCTGGACAGCCCCAGCATTTT; CDR3: CASSPPAGQPQHF
V: TRBV11-3; D: -; size: -; J: TRBJ1-6; DNA: TGTGCCAGCAGCCCGACAGTCAATTCACCCCTCCACTTT; CDR3: CASSPTVNSPLHF
V: TRBV6-6; D: -; size: -; J: TRBJ2-7; DNA: TGTGCCAGCAGTTTCGGCTCGGGGTCCTACGAGCAGTACTTC; CDR3: CASSFGSGSYEQYF
V: TRBV7-9; D: -; size: -; J: TRBJ1-4; DNA: TGTGCCAGCAGCCCGTACGACTCAGCAACTAATGAAAAACTGTTTTTT; CDR3: CASSPYDSATNEKLFF
V: TRBV7-2; D: TRBD1; size: -; J: TRBJ1-2; DNA: TGTGCCAGCAGACATCCCCGGGACAGGGACTTGGGCTATGGCTACACCTTC; CDR3: CASRHPRDRDLGYGYTF
V: TRBV5-4; D: -; size: -; J: TRBJ1-2; DNA: TGTGCCAGCAGCCTGGCATCGGGGAATGGCTACACCTTC; CDR3: CASSLASGNGYTF
V: TRBV6-4; D: -; size: -; J: TRBJ2-3; DNA: TGTGCCAGCAGTATCGGACTGGGGAGCACAGATACGCAGTATTTT; CDR3: CASSIGLGSTDTQYF
V: TRBV4-1; D: -; size: -; J: TRBJ1-4; DNA: TGCGCCAGCAGCCAAGATATGAGGGCTTGGATGTTTTTT; CDR3: CASSQDMRAWMFF
V: TRBV28; D: -; size: -; J: TRBJ2-5; DNA: TGTGCCAGCAGTTCCCCGGGGGTGGGAACGGAGACCCAGTACTTC; CDR3: CASSSPGVGTETQYF